Sequencing of this T cell receptor (beta chain) was carried out in a study of cytomegalovirus exposure and HLA in healthy donors (dated by TCRdb to 2017 to 2019). Turning to the overall study: A later analysis indicated that the 130 or so validation repertoires were generated on the platform also employed for the 700 or so repertoires of the first cohort. In addition to the first cohort of 650 to 750 subjects, a separate validation cohort of 120 different subjects was used. To predict cytomegalovirus infection status, the study combined high-throughput TCR immunosequencing, statistical association of individual TCRs with disease status, and machine learning. The study aimed to test whether signatures of past pathogen exposure could be identified by cataloging public T cell receptors. Points the paper makes about the study in general: In vitro tests confirmed that three of the cytomegalovirus-associated TCR beta chains recognize cytomegalovirus antigens. Most TCR sequences were observed very rarely across donors, whereas some public TCRs were present in many individuals. The classifier was reported to diagnose cytomegalovirus status with high specificity and sensitivity in both the original cohort and the validation cohort. A total of 164 TCR beta chains were listed by the study as associated with cytomegalovirus. It was suggested by the authors that the approach could potentially be generalized to other disease states and immunological phenotypes. Of the cluster scores, approximately 94% were above 0 in a later analysis, which found that TCRs clustered in the first cohort also tended to co-occur in the 95 to 150 validation repertoires. The validation cohort had no HLA typing available for a later analysis, so co-occurrence within that cohort was assessed over all 130 or so repertoires.

Details on this clone: Its antigen specificity is not known. No base quality information exists; no much larger clone differs at one position.

Library generation was performed with the immunoSEQ multiplex PCR assay. In the source study's methods: A statistical classification framework was developed to diagnose cytomegalovirus status using the catalog of TCR beta chain sequences. The table comes from immuneACCESS by way of TCRdb, which keeps in-frame sequences with V and J called. Part of the clones is missing from these tables; in studies checked, under half for an unresolved V gene and the rest for unknown reasons. For V, J and clone size, that table is used; D and trimming come from the DNA. The table for this sample lists roughly 90,000 clones; about 85% of them were counted only once. 20% of the sample is in the top ten clones. As encoded in the germline V gene, CDR1 is SGHVS while CDR2 is FNYEAQ. For this chain, trimming is 4 bases at the V end and 10 bases at the J end, and the number of junction bases without a gene match is 10. Reading from cysteine to phenylalanine, the CDR3 counts 16 amino acids. The sequence is cut down to CDR3 DNA, 48 bases in frame from base 1.

Separate from the approximately 670-subject first cohort, the validation cohort of 95 to 150 subjects was the group to which the donors belonged. This receptor was identified in a man between 18 and 29 years old in good health and CMV-seropositive. Sequencing input: PBMCs. The rearranged segments are TRBV7-6 and TRBJ2-3; TRBD2 lines up with 14 middle nucleotides. The nucleotides are TGTGCCAGCAGCTCGAGGGGGACTAGCGGGAGAACGGCGCAGTATTTT. Its protein reads: CASSSRGTSGRTAQYF.